Below are 6 T cell receptor beta chains sequenced from a single sample in a study of CD8 T cells in ankylosing spondylitis. Study-wide points: A TCR beta motif of fewer than ten highly homologous variants seemed to mark ankylosing spondylitis blood.

These receptors' antigens are unknown. Each CDR3 protein is one row after TCRdb ran MiXCR on the 5' RACE reads. Here the sample spans approximately 300,000 distinct CDR3 sequences, 7.5% to 9% being singletons. The specimen was blood, either unsorted or a sorted T cell fraction (not recorded which). These receptors were taken from a male donor with ankylosing spondylitis.

The chain has TRBV6-1 and TRBJ2-1; D unclear. The CDR3 is 17 residues long. V dropped 7 bases and J dropped 0 bases, with 19 bases sitting between them. Germline V lookup: CDR1 MNHNS, CDR2 SASEGT. CDR3 loop: CASTLRRGPNSYNEQFF. Written as DNA, the CDR3 is TGTGCCAGCACCCTACGGCGCGGCCCTAACTCCTACAATGAGCAGTTCTTC.

Many counts were recorded for this clonotype. This chain uses TRBV14 with TRBJ2-7, with D hard to call. The CDR3 sequence is 13 residues long. V was cut by 4 bases and J by 3 bases, with 10 bases left in between. Germline values: CDR1 SGHDN, CDR2 FVKESK. The CDR3 DNA sequence: TGTGCCAGCAGCCGCCTAGAGTACTACGAGCAGTACTTC. It specifies CASSRLEYYEQYF. The full variable domain, in which reference TRBV14 and TRBJ2-7 provide the parts outside the CDR3, is EAGVTQFPSHSVIEKGQTVTLRCDPISGHDNLYWYRRVMGKEIKFLLHFVKESKQDESGMPNNRFLAERTGGTYSTLKVQPAELEDSGVYFCASSRLEYYEQYFGPGTRLTVT.

This clonotype was seen a handful of times. This CDR3 reads CASSQNAGSSTYEQYF. CDR3 in DNA: TGTGCCAGCAGCCAGAACGCGGGATCGTCTACCTACGAGCAGTACTTC. The J gene is TRBJ2-7, the V gene TRBV7-8; possibly TRBD2 for D (6 bases). V was pared by 5 bases and J by 2 bases, with 19 bases between. The CDR3 contains 16 residues. Germline CDR1 reads SGHVS; CDR2 reads FQNEAQ.

The table lists this clonotype with a few counts. The gene calls are TRBV5-1 and TRBJ2-2; D unclear. This CDR3 is 13 amino acids long. The germline V gene encodes CDR1 SGHRS and CDR2 YFSETQ. Between the trimmed V and J ends, which lost 4 bases and 7 bases, there was a span of 11 bases. CDR3 region: CASSPTSSGELFF. Here the CDR3 DNA reads TGCGCCAGCAGCCCAACATCTAGCGGGGAGCTGTTTTTT.

This clonotype came up a few times. This rearrangement joins TRBV30 to TRBJ1-4; the D gene is possibly TRBD1 (5 bases). The CDR3 covers 15 residues. The germline gives CDR1 GTSNPN, CDR2 SVGIG (reference sequence). V was clipped by 0 bases and J by 7 bases, with 15 bases between them. In DNA form, the CDR3 reads TGTGCCTGGAGTGTACGCCGGGACCCTCTTGAAAAACTGTTTTTT. Translating gives CAWSVRRDPLEKLFF.

V and J are TRBV6-5 and TRBJ1-1, with D possibly being TRBD1 (5 bases). V was shortened by 2 bases and J by 4 bases, with 11 bases between the two germline ends. The CDR3 sequence is 14 residues long. Per the germline V gene, CDR1 is MNHEY and CDR2 is SVGAGI. CDR3 sequence: CASSYGGSRTEAFF. The DNA of the CDR3 is TGTGCCAGCAGTTACGGGGGTAGTCGCACTGAAGCTTTCTTT.